This T cell receptor (beta chain) was observed in a study of response to subunit inactivated influenza vaccine. Notes on the study in general: The study's authors posited that every seasonal influenza vaccination enlists few new T cells.

Via MiXCR, TCRdb re-called the RT-PCR reads, giving one row per CDR3 protein. The repertoire consists of around 490,000 distinct CDR3 sequences, with about 7.6% occurring once and the leading ten covering 10% to 15%. This clonotype was seen more than once but under ten times. The antigen is unknown. There are 15 residues in the CDR3. CDR1 and CDR2 from the germline V gene are MNHEY and SVGEGT. J lost 16 bases, V lost 5 bases, and 17 bases had no gene match. Sequences were derived from PBMCs from blood, sampled around 25 months after vaccination. This TCR was recovered from a man between 45 and 75 years old who received an inactivated influenza vaccine. The chain has TRBV6-2 or TRBV6-3 and TRBJ2-1; 10 bases map to TRBD2. This CDR3 reads CASSKTTTGTSDLFF. The CDR3 coding sequence is TGTGCCAGCAGTAAGACAACCACCGGGACTAGCGACCTTTTCTTC.